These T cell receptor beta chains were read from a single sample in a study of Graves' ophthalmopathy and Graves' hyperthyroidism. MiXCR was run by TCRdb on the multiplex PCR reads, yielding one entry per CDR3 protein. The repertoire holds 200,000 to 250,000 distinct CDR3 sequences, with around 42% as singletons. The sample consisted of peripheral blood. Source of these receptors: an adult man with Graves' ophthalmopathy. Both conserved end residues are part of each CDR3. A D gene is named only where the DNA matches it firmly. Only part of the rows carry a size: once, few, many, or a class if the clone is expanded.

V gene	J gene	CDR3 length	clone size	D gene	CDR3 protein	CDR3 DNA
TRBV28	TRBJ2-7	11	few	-	CASSLTDEQYF	TGTGCCAGCAGTTTAACGGACGAGCAGTACTTC
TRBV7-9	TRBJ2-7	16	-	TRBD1	CASSPPGTVSSYEQYF	TGTGCCAGCAGCCCCCCCGGGACAGTTAGCTCCTACGAGCAGTACTTC
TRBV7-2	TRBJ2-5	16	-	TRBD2	CASSLVPSGDQETQYF	TGTGCCAGCAGCTTAGTTCCCAGCGGGGATCAAGAGACCCAGTACTTC
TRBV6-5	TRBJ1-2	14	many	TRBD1	CASSSTTGNYGYTF	TGTGCCAGCAGTTCCACGACAGGGAACTATGGCTACACCTTC
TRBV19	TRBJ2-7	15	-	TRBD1	CASRAGTGGSYEQYF	TGTGCCAGTAGAGCCGGGACAGGGGGCTCCTACGAGCAGTACTTC
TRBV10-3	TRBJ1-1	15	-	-	CASSDQQGRGTEAFF	TGTGCCAGCAGCGATCAACAGGGAAGGGGCACTGAAGCTTTCTTT
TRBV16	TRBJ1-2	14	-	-	CASSQRPMIYGYTF	TGTGCCAGCAGCCAAAGACCGATGATCTATGGCTACACCTTC
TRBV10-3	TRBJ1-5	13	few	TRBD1	CAISEDRVQPQHF	TGTGCCATCAGTGAGGACAGGGTTCAGCCCCAGCATTTT
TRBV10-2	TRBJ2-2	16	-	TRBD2	CASSEVGAGGSGELFF	TGCGCCAGCAGTGAGGTCGGGGCGGGGGGTTCCGGGGAGCTGTTTTTT
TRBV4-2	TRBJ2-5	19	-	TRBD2	CASSQAFGTEGLGQETQYF	TGTGCCAGCAGCCAAGCATTTGGGACGGAAGGACTAGGGCAAGAGACCCAGTACTTC
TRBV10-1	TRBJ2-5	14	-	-	CASSEAGVLETQYF	TGCGCCAGCAGTGAGGCAGGAGTGTTGGAGACCCAGTACTTC
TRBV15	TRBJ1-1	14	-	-	CATITEPMNTEAFF	TGTGCCACCATTACCGAGCCTATGAACACTGAAGCTTTCTTT
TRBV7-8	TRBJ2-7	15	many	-	CASSLDKDNSYEQYF	TGTGCCAGCAGCTTAGATAAGGACAACTCCTACGAGCAGTACTTC
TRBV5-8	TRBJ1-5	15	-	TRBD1	CASSPTGAGNQPQHF	TGTGCCAGCAGCCCGACAGGGGCAGGCAATCAGCCCCAGCATTTT
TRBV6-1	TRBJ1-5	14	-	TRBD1	CASLQGASNQPQHF	TGTGCCAGTCTGCAGGGGGCAAGCAATCAGCCCCAGCATTTT
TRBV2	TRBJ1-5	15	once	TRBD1	CASSPGQGRDQPQHF	TGTGCCAGCTCACCGGGACAGGGAAGGGATCAGCCCCAGCATTTT
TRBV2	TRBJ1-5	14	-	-	CASSEARWGQPQHF	TGTGCCAGCAGTGAAGCGCGATGGGGGCAGCCCCAGCATTTT
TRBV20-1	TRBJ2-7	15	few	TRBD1	CSARDIGTGGYEQYF	TGCAGTGCTAGAGATATAGGGACAGGGGGCTACGAGCAGTACTTC
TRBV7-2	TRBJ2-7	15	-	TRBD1	CASSPDRGCVYEQYF	TGTGCCAGCAGCCCCGACAGGGGGTGCGTCTACGAGCAGTACTTC
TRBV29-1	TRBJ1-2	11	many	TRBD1	CSARQGAGYTF	TGCAGCGCAAGACAGGGAGCTGGCTACACCTTC
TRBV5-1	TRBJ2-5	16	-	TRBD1	CASSLLPTGAEETQYF	TGCGCCAGCAGCCTCCTGCCGACAGGGGCGGAGGAGACCCAGTACTTC
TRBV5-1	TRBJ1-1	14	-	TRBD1	CASLLQGGNTEAFF	TGCGCCAGCCTCCTCCAGGGGGGGAACACTGAAGCTTTCTTT
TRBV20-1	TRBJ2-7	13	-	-	CSARDAVGGEQYF	TGCAGTGCTAGAGACGCCGTAGGGGGCGAGCAGTACTTC
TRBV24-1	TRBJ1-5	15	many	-	CATSDSSRDNQPQHF	TGTGCCACCAGTGATTCATCCAGGGACAATCAGCCCCAGCATTTT
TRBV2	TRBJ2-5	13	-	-	CASREDSRETQYF	TGTGCCAGCAGAGAGGACTCAAGGGAGACCCAGTACTTC
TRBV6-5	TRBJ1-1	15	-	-	CASSYSGTLNTEAFF	TGTGCCAGCAGTTACTCAGGGACGCTGAACACTGAAGCTTTCTTT
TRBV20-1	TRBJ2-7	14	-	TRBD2	CSARKGLATYEQYF	TGCAGTGCTAGAAAGGGACTAGCAACCTACGAGCAGTACTTC
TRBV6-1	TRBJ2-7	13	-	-	CASSGPPSYEQYF	TGTGCCAGCTCGGGGCCTCCATCCTACGAGCAGTACTTC
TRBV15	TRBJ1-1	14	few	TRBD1	CATSIGTENTEAFF	TGTGCCACCAGCATCGGGACAGAGAACACTGAAGCTTTCTTT
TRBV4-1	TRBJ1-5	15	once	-	CASSQYRDSNQPQHF	TGCGCCAGCAGCCAGTACAGGGATAGCAATCAGCCCCAGCATTTT
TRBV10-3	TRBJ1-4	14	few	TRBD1	CAISPQGVGEKLFF	TGTGCCATCAGTCCACAGGGGGTTGGTGAAAAACTGTTTTTT
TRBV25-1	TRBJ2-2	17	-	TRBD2	CASSSRWTSGSKGELFF	TGTGCCAGCAGCTCTAGGTGGACTAGCGGGAGTAAGGGGGAGCTGTTTTTT
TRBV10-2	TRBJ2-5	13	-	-	CASSDQGTGAQYF	TGCGCCAGCAGTGACCAGGGGACGGGGGCCCAGTACTTC
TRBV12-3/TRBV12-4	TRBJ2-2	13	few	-	CASKLLVTGELFF	TGTGCCAGCAAGCTCCTCGTCACCGGGGAGCTGTTTTTT
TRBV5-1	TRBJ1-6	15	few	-	CASSFTTGYNSPLHF	TGCGCCAGCAGCTTCACGACAGGATATAATTCACCCCTCCACTTT
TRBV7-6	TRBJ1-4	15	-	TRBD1	CASSYTGQRNEKLFF	TGTGCCAGCAGCTATACGGGACAGAGGAATGAAAAACTGTTTTTT
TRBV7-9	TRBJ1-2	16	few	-	CASSLGGAPTPYGYTF	TGTGCCAGCAGCTTAGGCGGAGCTCCAACCCCTTATGGCTACACCTTC
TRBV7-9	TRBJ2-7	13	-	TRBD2	CASSGTSGNEQYF	TGTGCCAGCAGCGGGACTAGCGGGAACGAGCAGTACTTC
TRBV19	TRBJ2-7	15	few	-	CASSMMVGNSYEQYF	TGTGCCAGTAGTATGATGGTGGGGAACAGCTACGAGCAGTACTTC
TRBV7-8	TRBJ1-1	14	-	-	CASSWGASNTEAFF	TGTGCCAGCAGCTGGGGGGCCTCGAACACTGAAGCTTTCTTT
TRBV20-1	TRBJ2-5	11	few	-	CSARGEETQYF	TGCAGTGCTAGAGGGGAAGAGACCCAGTACTTC
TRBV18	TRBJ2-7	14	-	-	CASSPAGPADEQYF	TGTGCCAGCTCACCAGCAGGGCCCGCAGACGAGCAGTACTTC
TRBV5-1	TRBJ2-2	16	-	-	CASSLEGHMNTGELFF	TGCGCCAGCAGCTTGGAAGGACACATGAACACCGGGGAGCTGTTTTTT
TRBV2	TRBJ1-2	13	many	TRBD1	CASSPDRNYGYTF	TGTGCCAGCAGCCCGGACAGGAACTATGGCTACACCTTC
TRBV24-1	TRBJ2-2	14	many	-	CATSPRAGTGELFF	TGTGCCACCAGCCCTAGGGCAGGGACCGGGGAGCTGTTTTTT
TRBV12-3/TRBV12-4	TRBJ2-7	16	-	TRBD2	CASSLQSGRAANEQYF	TGTGCCAGCAGTCTCCAAAGCGGGAGGGCCGCGAACGAGCAGTACTTC
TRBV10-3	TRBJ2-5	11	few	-	CASSEAATQYF	TGTGCCAGCAGTGAAGCGGCGACCCAGTACTTC
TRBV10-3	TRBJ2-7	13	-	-	CAISLYLGGEQYF	TGTGCCATCAGCCTATACCTTGGGGGGGAGCAGTACTTC
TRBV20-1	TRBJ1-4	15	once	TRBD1	CSAQPPGQGNEKLFF	TGCAGTGCCCAACCCCCGGGACAGGGGAACGAAAAACTGTTTTTT
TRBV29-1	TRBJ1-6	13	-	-	CSSPGGGGSPLHF	TGCAGCTCACCGGGCGGGGGAGGATCACCCCTCCACTTT
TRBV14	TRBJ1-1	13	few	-	CASSRQENTEAFF	TGTGCCAGCAGCCGACAGGAAAACACTGAAGCTTTCTTT
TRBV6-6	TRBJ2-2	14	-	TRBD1	CASSYRGQTGELFF	TGTGCCAGCAGTTACAGGGGGCAGACCGGGGAGCTGTTTTTT
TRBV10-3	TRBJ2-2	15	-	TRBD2	CAISQTSVNTGELFF	TGTGCCATCAGCCAGACTAGCGTTAACACCGGGGAGCTGTTTTTT
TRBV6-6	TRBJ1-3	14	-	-	CASSLESSGNTIYF	TGTGCCAGCAGTCTGGAGTCCTCTGGAAACACCATATATTTT